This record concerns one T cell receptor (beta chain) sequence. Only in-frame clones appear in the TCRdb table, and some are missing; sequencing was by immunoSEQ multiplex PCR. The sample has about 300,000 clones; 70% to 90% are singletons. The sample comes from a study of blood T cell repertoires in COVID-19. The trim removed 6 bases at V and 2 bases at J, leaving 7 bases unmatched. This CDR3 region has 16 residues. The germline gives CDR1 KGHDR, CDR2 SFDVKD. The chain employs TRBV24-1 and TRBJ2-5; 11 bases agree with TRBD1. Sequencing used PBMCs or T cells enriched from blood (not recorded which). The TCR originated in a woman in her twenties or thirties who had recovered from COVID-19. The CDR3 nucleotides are TGTGCCACCAGTTCCGGGACAGGGGGTTCTCAAGAGACCCAGTACTTC. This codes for CATSSGTGGSQETQYF.